This T cell receptor beta chain was retrieved from a study of T cell responses to AZD1222 COVID-19 vaccine. Findings and limits, study-wide: CD4 TCRs covered the whole spike, strongest at regions 160-218 and 743-854. Reports say nearly half of spike-specific TCRs go after unmutated variant regions.

This clone was counted once. Antigen: not known. CDR3 length equals 15 residues. V trimming: 6 bases; J trimming: 3 bases; junction bases outside the gene matches: 8. Germline values: CDR1 LNHDA, CDR2 SQIVND (reference sequence). The table came from immunoSEQ multiplex PCR; TCRdb's copy has only in-frame clones and leaves some out. The profile shows some 120,000 clones, about 90% of them singletons. This TCR was recovered from an adult in good health. The sequencing here drew on peripheral blood, taken on day 0 of AZD1222 vaccination. The genes are TRBV19 and TRBJ1-1; TRBD1 agrees at 9 bases. As DNA, the CDR3 is TGTGCCAGTAGCGCGTGGGACAGGGAGGACACTGAAGCTTTCTTT. It is translated as CASSAWDREDTEAFF.